A single sample gave rise to the 11 T cell receptor beta chains below, sequenced in a study of blood T cell repertoires in COVID-19. Profiling relied on immunoSEQ multiplex PCR, and the TCRdb table lists in-frame clones only, not all of them. The repertoire has 270,000 or so clones, roughly nine tenths of them found once; the top ten carry approximately 8.2%. The source material was peripheral blood. The origin of the receptors is a man aged 40-49 years with active or convalescent COVID-19.

This clone was detected once. This chain connects TRBV19 to TRBJ1-1, with TRBD1 as a possible D gene (5 bases). CDR1 and CDR2 from the germline V gene are LNHDA and SQIVND (reference sequence). This CDR3 has 13 amino acids. Trimming removed 1 base from V and 4 bases from J, with 7 bases in between. The CDR3 DNA is TGTGCCAGTAGTATAGTGGGGGGCACTGAAGCTTTCTTT. This codes for CASSIVGGTEAFF. Combining the CDR3 with reference TRBV19 and TRBJ1-1 gives the whole variable domain DGGITQSPKYLFRKEGQNVTLSCEQNLNHDAMYWYRQDPGQGLRLIYYSQIVNDFQKGDIAEGYSVSREKKESFPLTVTSAQKNPTAFYLCASSIVGGTEAFFGQGTRLTVV.

In nucleotides, the CDR3 is TGTGCCAGCTCCGTTACAGGGGGCTATGGCTACACCTTC. It yields the protein CASSVTGGYGYTF. The genes are TRBV27 and TRBJ1-2; 8 bases are a match to TRBD1. The junction had 6 bases not matched to a gene; V was cut back by 8 bases and J by 4 bases. Per germline, CDR1 MNHEY and CDR2 SMNVEV (reference sequence). CDR3 length: 13 residues.

The chain uses TRBV5-4 and TRBJ1-2; 9 nucleotides agree with TRBD1. Germline trimming cut 4 bases from V and 4 bases from J; bases unmatched to any gene: 8. Germline loops: CDR1 SGHNT, CDR2 YYREEE (reference sequence). CDR3 length: 15 amino acids. CDR3 amino acids: CASSRRDRVSYGYTF. CDR3 in DNA: TGTGCCAGCAGCCGTAGGGACAGGGTGAGCTATGGCTACACCTTC. The complete variable domain, with remaining parts taken from reference TRBV5-4 and TRBJ1-2, reads ETGVTQSPTHLIKTRGQQVTLRCSSQSGHNTVSWYQQALGQGPQFIFQYYREEENGRGNFPPRFSGLQFPNYSSELNVNALELDDSALYLCASSRRDRVSYGYTFGSGTRLTVV.

The genes are TRBV27 and TRBJ2-5, with D perhaps TRBD2 (5 bases). In germline, CDR1 is MNHEY, CDR2 SMNVEV (reference sequence). The CDR3 loop spans 14 amino acids. V was trimmed by 8 bases and J by 5 bases, leaving 18 bases between them. The CDR3 DNA follows: TGTGCCAGCTCCTCGCCCTTCAGAGGGGAGACCCAGTACTTC. Amino acid sequence: CASSSPFRGETQYF.

V usage is TRBV5-4 and J usage is TRBJ2-3; 7 nucleotides align to TRBD2. Per germline, CDR1 SGHNT and CDR2 YYREEE (reference sequence). The CDR3 spans 15 residues. Trimming took 4 bases from V and 6 from J; bases not matched to a gene: 11. In DNA, the CDR3 is TGTGCCAGCAGCCCCGGACTAGAGGGGTGGGATACGCAGTATTTT. Amino acid sequence: CASSPGLEGWDTQYF.

The gene calls are TRBV5-1 and TRBJ2-1, with TRBD1 matching 7 bases. This CDR3 has 14 residues. The germline gives CDR1 SGHRS, CDR2 YFSETQ. Germline trimming cut 4 bases from V and 9 bases from J; bases unmatched to any gene: 10. In nucleotides, the CDR3 is TGCGCCAGCAGCGGGGGACAGTTAAGCGGTGAGCAGTTCTTC. Its protein product is CASSGGQLSGEQFF.

This chain links TRBV5-4 with TRBJ2-5; 7 nucleotides line up with TRBD2. CDR3 length equals 13 residues. V lost 7 bases to trimming and J lost 2 bases; unmatched junction nucleotides: 5. Per the germline V gene, CDR1 is SGHNT and CDR2 is YYREEE (reference sequence). The CDR3 DNA is TGTGCCAGCTCTAGGGACTATCAAGAGACCCAGTACTTC. Translation: CASSRDYQETQYF.

The chain recombines TRBV9 with TRBJ1-1; D is undetermined. CDR3 size: 13 residues. Trimming shortened V by 3 bases and J by 0 bases, and 6 bases separated the two germline ends. The germline V gene has CDR1 SGDLS and CDR2 YYNGEE. The CDR3 region is CASSATVNTEAFF. In DNA form, the CDR3 reads TGTGCCAGCAGCGCAACAGTGAACACTGAAGCTTTCTTT.

The chain combines TRBV27 with TRBJ2-1, with 10 bases matching TRBD2. CDR3 length: 16 residues. J was trimmed by 6 bases and V by 1 base; bases with no gene match: 6. CDR1 is MNHEY and CDR2 is SMNVEV in the germline V gene (reference sequence). The CDR3 region has the DNA TGTGCCAGCAGTTTATACCCTAGCGGGAGCTTCAATGAGCAGTTCTTC. Protein: CASSLYPSGSFNEQFF.

V and J are TRBV7-9 and TRBJ2-7; D is undetermined. This CDR3 region has 14 residues. Germline CDR1 and CDR2: SEHNR and FQNEAQ (reference sequence). The V end was cut by 1 base, the J end by 6 bases, with 13 bases between. CDR3 sequence reads: CASSLDGREAEQYF. For the CDR3, the DNA is TGTGCCAGCAGCTTAGACGGTCGAGAGGCCGAGCAGTACTTC.

The chain recombines TRBV5-1 with TRBJ2-4; 8 nucleotides agree with TRBD1. V was pared by 4 bases and J by 8 bases, with 8 bases of the junction left unmatched. The CDR3 totals 14 residues. CDR1 SGHRS and CDR2 YFSETQ come from the germline V gene. The CDR3 nucleotides are TGCGCCAGCAGCGCCGGACAGGGAATGGACATTCAGTACTTC. The encoded protein is CASSAGQGMDIQYF.